The rows below give T cell receptor beta chains drawn from one sample of a study of T cells in Graves' hyperthyroidism and ophthalmopathy. MiXCR, run by TCRdb on the multiplex PCR reads, gives a single entry per CDR3 protein. Here the sample spans hundreds of thousands of distinct CDR3 sequences, 16% being singletons. The sequenced sample was blood. The receptors shown here come from a woman aged 18-30 years with Graves' hyperthyroidism. Each CDR3 is given with its conserved first and last residue. D genes are given only for firm matches. Clone size is given for some rows only: seen once, a few or many times, or a class if the clone is expanded.

v_gene: TRBV25-1
d_gene: TRBD2
j_gene: TRBJ2-5
abundance: few
CDR3aa: CASSEKATPGLAGEETQYF
CDR3nt: TGTGCCAGCAGTGAAAAAGCCACACCGGGACTAGCGGGGGAAGAGACCCAGTACTTC

v_gene: TRBV20-1
d_gene: TRBD2
j_gene: TRBJ2-3
abundance: few
CDR3aa: CSARGTSGARADTRYF
CDR3nt: TGCAGTGCTAGAGGGACTAGCGGGGCGCGCGCAGATACGCGGTATTTT

v_gene: TRBV4-1
d_gene: -
j_gene: TRBJ2-3
abundance: -
CDR3aa: CASSQDPATDTQYF
CDR3nt: TGCGCCAGCAGCCAAGACCCCGCTACGGATACGCAGTATTTT

v_gene: TRBV12-3/TRBV12-4
d_gene: -
j_gene: TRBJ1-1
abundance: -
CDR3aa: CASSFGTPDEAFF
CDR3nt: TGTGCCAGCAGTTTCGGGACACCTGACGAAGCTTTCTTT

v_gene: TRBV28
d_gene: -
j_gene: TRBJ1-5
abundance: many
CDR3aa: CASRGVLELPHF
CDR3nt: TGTGCCAGCAGGGGGGTTTTGGAGTTACCGCATTTT

v_gene: TRBV6-1
d_gene: -
j_gene: TRBJ2-1
abundance: -
CDR3aa: CASSSVLASLNEQFF
CDR3nt: TGTGCCAGCAGTTCAGTACTAGCTTCCCTTAATGAGCAGTTCTTC

v_gene: TRBV15
d_gene: TRBD2
j_gene: TRBJ2-5
abundance: few
CDR3aa: CATSRRLAVQETQYF
CDR3nt: TGTGCCACCAGCAGACGACTAGCGGTGCAAGAGACCCAGTACTTC

v_gene: TRBV29-1
d_gene: -
j_gene: TRBJ2-1
abundance: -
CDR3aa: CSVQVLSYEQFF
CDR3nt: TGCAGCGTACAGGTCCTTTCCTACGAGCAGTTCTTC

v_gene: TRBV7-3
d_gene: -
j_gene: TRBJ2-1
abundance: -
CDR3aa: CASSLFAGSSYEQFF
CDR3nt: TGTGCCAGCAGCTTATTTGCGGGGAGCTCCTACGAGCAGTTCTTC

v_gene: TRBV6-1
d_gene: -
j_gene: TRBJ1-2
abundance: many
CDR3aa: CASSEKGNYGYTF
CDR3nt: TGTGCCAGCAGTGAGAAGGGGAACTATGGCTACACCTTC

v_gene: TRBV7-2
d_gene: TRBD1
j_gene: TRBJ1-1
abundance: many
CDR3aa: CASSLWTGRMNTEAFF
CDR3nt: TGTGCCAGCAGCCTGTGGACAGGACGCATGAACACTGAAGCTTTCTTT

v_gene: TRBV4-3
d_gene: -
j_gene: TRBJ2-2
abundance: -
CDR3aa: CASSQEGVGVFGELFF
CDR3nt: TGCGCCAGCAGCCAAGAGGGGGTAGGGGTTTTCGGGGAGCTGTTTTTT

v_gene: TRBV2
d_gene: -
j_gene: TRBJ2-7
abundance: many
CDR3aa: CASSEAGPVYEQYF
CDR3nt: TGTGCCAGCAGTGAAGCCGGGCCAGTATACGAGCAGTACTTC

v_gene: TRBV28
d_gene: TRBD1
j_gene: TRBJ1-4
abundance: few
CDR3aa: CASSLLDRALFF
CDR3nt: TGTGCCAGCAGTTTACTAGACAGGGCTCTGTTTTTT

v_gene: TRBV18
d_gene: -
j_gene: TRBJ1-2
abundance: many
CDR3aa: CASSPAVTDYGYTF
CDR3nt: TGTGCCAGCTCACCTGCAGTGACAGATTATGGCTACACCTTC

v_gene: TRBV2
d_gene: -
j_gene: TRBJ1-1
abundance: many
CDR3aa: CASSMTGSNTEAFF
CDR3nt: TGTGCCAGCAGTATGACAGGTTCGAACACTGAAGCTTTCTTT

v_gene: TRBV28
d_gene: -
j_gene: TRBJ2-7
abundance: many
CDR3aa: CATKRRGAGYEQYF
CDR3nt: TGTGCCACTAAGAGGAGGGGGGCCGGATACGAGCAGTACTTC

v_gene: TRBV12-3/TRBV12-4
d_gene: -
j_gene: TRBJ1-4
abundance: -
CDR3aa: CASSFGNGVFEKLFF
CDR3nt: -

v_gene: TRBV3-1
d_gene: -
j_gene: TRBJ2-1
abundance: few
CDR3aa: CASSLLLAQGHNEQFF
CDR3nt: TGTGCCAGCAGCCTGTTGCTAGCGCAGGGCCACAATGAGCAGTTCTTC

v_gene: TRBV10-3
d_gene: -
j_gene: TRBJ2-7
abundance: few
CDR3aa: CAIRDPGGEASYEQYF
CDR3nt: TGTGCCATCAGAGACCCAGGCGGGGAGGCAAGCTACGAGCAGTACTTC

v_gene: TRBV10-3
d_gene: TRBD2
j_gene: TRBJ2-7
abundance: few
CDR3aa: CAISEAQLAGYEQYF
CDR3nt: TGTGCCATCAGTGAGGCCCAACTAGCGGGGTACGAGCAGTACTTC

v_gene: TRBV7-2
d_gene: -
j_gene: TRBJ2-7
abundance: -
CDR3aa: CASSLLVGDPYEQYF
CDR3nt: TGTGCCAGCAGCTTATTGGTCGGGGATCCCTACGAGCAGTACTTC

v_gene: TRBV13
d_gene: -
j_gene: TRBJ1-1
abundance: many
CDR3aa: CASSLFQGFSENTEAFF
CDR3nt: TGTGCCAGCAGCTTATTCCAGGGGTTTTCCGAGAACACTGAAGCTTTCTTT

v_gene: TRBV18
d_gene: -
j_gene: TRBJ2-5
abundance: -
CDR3aa: CASSPQGEETQYF
CDR3nt: TGTGCCAGCTCACCACAGGGGGAAGAGACCCAGTACTTC

v_gene: TRBV20-1
d_gene: TRBD1
j_gene: TRBJ2-7
abundance: many
CDR3aa: CSANRDRVFYEQYF
CDR3nt: TGCAGTGCTAACCGGGACAGGGTGTTCTACGAGCAGTACTTC

v_gene: TRBV3-1
d_gene: -
j_gene: TRBJ2-3
abundance: many
CDR3aa: CASSQPQGTDTQYF
CDR3nt: TGTGCCAGCAGCCAACCACAGGGCACAGATACGCAGTATTTT

v_gene: TRBV19
d_gene: -
j_gene: TRBJ2-4
abundance: -
CDR3aa: CASSIRGGGGNIQYF
CDR3nt: TGTGCCAGTAGTATAAGAGGGGGAGGTGGAAACATTCAGTACTTC

v_gene: TRBV2
d_gene: -
j_gene: TRBJ1-1
abundance: many
CDR3aa: CASSGYRKNTEAFF
CDR3nt: TGTGCCAGCAGTGGCTACAGGAAGAACACTGAAGCTTTCTTT